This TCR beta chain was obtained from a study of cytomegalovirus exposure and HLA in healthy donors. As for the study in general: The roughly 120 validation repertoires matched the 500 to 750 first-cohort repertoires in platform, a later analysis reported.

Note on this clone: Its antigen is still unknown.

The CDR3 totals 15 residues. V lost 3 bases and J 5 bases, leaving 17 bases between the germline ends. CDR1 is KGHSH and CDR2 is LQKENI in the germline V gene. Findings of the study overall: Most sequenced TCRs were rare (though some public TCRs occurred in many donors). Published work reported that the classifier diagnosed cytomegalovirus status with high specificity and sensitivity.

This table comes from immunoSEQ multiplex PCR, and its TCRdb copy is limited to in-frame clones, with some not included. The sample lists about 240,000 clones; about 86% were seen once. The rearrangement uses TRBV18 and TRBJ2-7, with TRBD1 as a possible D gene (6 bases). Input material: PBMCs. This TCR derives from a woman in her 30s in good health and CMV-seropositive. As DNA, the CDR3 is TGTGCCAGCTCACCTCTAGCTCAGGGGTTCCACGAGCAGTACTTC. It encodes CASSPLAQGFHEQYF.